A selection of T cell receptor beta chains follows, all from one sample in a study of cytomegalovirus exposure and HLA in healthy donors. The protocol was immunoSEQ multiplex PCR, while the TCRdb copy is restricted to in-frame clones and leaves out a portion. In the table there are about 65,000 clones, approximately 94% of which are singletons. Sequenced: PBMCs. These receptors all stem from a man aged 18 to 29 in good health and CMV-seropositive. Each CDR3 is given with its conserved first and last residue. D genes are given only for firm matches. Clone size, where shown, is once, few, many, or a class for clones that have expanded.

CDR3 length: 15; clone size: once; V gene: TRBV19; J gene: TRBJ2-1; D gene: TRBD2; CDR3 DNA: TGTGCCAGTAGTAAGGGACTAGCGACATACAATGAGCAGTTCTTC; CDR3 protein: CASSKGLATYNEQFF
CDR3 length: 18; clone size: NA; V gene: TRBV4-1; J gene: TRBJ2-4; D gene: TRBD1; CDR3 DNA: TGCGCCAGCAGCCATCCTACGACAGGGGGCGCGTCCAAAAACATTCAGTACTTC; CDR3 protein: CASSHPTTGGASKNIQYF
CDR3 length: 14; clone size: NA; V gene: TRBV2; J gene: TRBJ2-1; D gene: NA; CDR3 DNA: TGTGCCAGCATATTACCGGTTTTCAACAATGAGCAGTTCTTC; CDR3 protein: CASILPVFNNEQFF
CDR3 length: 14; clone size: NA; V gene: TRBV28; J gene: TRBJ1-5; D gene: NA; CDR3 DNA: TGTGCCAGCAAGTTACAGGCCGCAAATCAGCCCCAGCATTTT; CDR3 protein: CASKLQAANQPQHF
CDR3 length: 11; clone size: NA; V gene: TRBV10-3; J gene: TRBJ1-2; D gene: TRBD1; CDR3 DNA: TGTGCCATCATGGAGGGGGCTGGCTACACCTTC; CDR3 protein: CAIMEGAGYTF
CDR3 length: 16; clone size: NA; V gene: TRBV28; J gene: TRBJ1-6; D gene: NA; CDR3 DNA: TGTGCCAGCAGACAGGACGGTAGCTCCTATAATTCACCCCTCCACTTT; CDR3 protein: CASRQDGSSYNSPLHF
CDR3 length: 17; clone size: NA; V gene: TRBV5-5; J gene: TRBJ1-5; D gene: NA; CDR3 DNA: TGTGCCAGCAGCTTGGACAGGTCACCCGCGGGAGGCCAGCCCCAGCATTTT; CDR3 protein: CASSLDRSPAGGQPQHF
CDR3 length: 10; clone size: NA; V gene: TRBV20-1; J gene: TRBJ1-6; D gene: NA; CDR3 DNA: TGCGCCCTGGCCGATTCACCCCTCCACTTT; CDR3 protein: CALADSPLHF
CDR3 length: 15; clone size: NA; V gene: TRBV6-1; J gene: TRBJ2-5; D gene: TRBD1; CDR3 DNA: TGTGCCAGCAGGGGGGGGACAGGGAGGGAGGAGACCCAGTACTTC; CDR3 protein: CASRGGTGREETQYF
CDR3 length: 16; clone size: NA; V gene: TRBV28; J gene: TRBJ2-3; D gene: NA; CDR3 DNA: TGTGCCAGCAGTTTAAGGAGGGGCCCGGGCACAGATACGCAGTATTTT; CDR3 protein: CASSLRRGPGTDTQYF
CDR3 length: 15; clone size: NA; V gene: TRBV5-1; J gene: TRBJ2-3; D gene: TRBD2; CDR3 DNA: TGCGCCAGCAGCCCCGGGACTAGCGGGCTCGATACGCAGTATTTT; CDR3 protein: CASSPGTSGLDTQYF
CDR3 length: 15; clone size: NA; V gene: TRBV5-8; J gene: TRBJ2-5; D gene: NA; CDR3 DNA: TGTGCCTGTCCCTACTTGGGGCAGGGAAAAGAGACCCAGTACTTC; CDR3 protein: CACPYLGQGKETQYF
CDR3 length: 14; clone size: NA; V gene: TRBV12-5; J gene: TRBJ1-3; D gene: NA; CDR3 DNA: TGTGCTAGTGGTTTGCCCCCGGGTGGAAACACCATATATTTT; CDR3 protein: CASGLPPGGNTIYF
CDR3 length: 14; clone size: NA; V gene: TRBV18; J gene: TRBJ2-7; D gene: NA; CDR3 DNA: TGTGCCAGCTCACCCGCCGGGAGCCCCTACGAGCAGTACTTC; CDR3 protein: CASSPAGSPYEQYF
CDR3 length: 17; clone size: NA; V gene: TRBV7-3; J gene: TRBJ2-1; D gene: NA; CDR3 DNA: TGTGCCAGCAGCTCAAGGGTCCGGGACTCTTACTACAATGAGCAGTTCTTC; CDR3 protein: CASSSRVRDSYYNEQFF
CDR3 length: 16; clone size: NA; V gene: TRBV6-1; J gene: TRBJ2-1; D gene: TRBD2; CDR3 DNA: TGTGCCAGCAGTGAAGAAGGCGGGAGCGCCTACAATGAGCAGTTCTTC; CDR3 protein: CASSEEGGSAYNEQFF
CDR3 length: 13; clone size: NA; V gene: TRBV27; J gene: TRBJ1-1; D gene: NA; CDR3 DNA: TGTGCCAGCAGCTCCTCTATGAACACTGAAGCTTTCTTT; CDR3 protein: CASSSSMNTEAFF
CDR3 length: 14; clone size: NA; V gene: TRBV1; J gene: TRBJ2-1; D gene: NA; CDR3 DNA: TGCACCAGCAGTCTAGCGGGGATTAACAATGAGCAGTTCTTC; CDR3 protein: CTSSLAGINNEQFF
CDR3 length: 16; clone size: once; V gene: TRBV7-2; J gene: TRBJ2-7; D gene: TRBD2; CDR3 DNA: TGTGCCAGCAGCTGGGGGCCTAGCGGGCTCCCGGACGAGCAGTACTTC; CDR3 protein: CASSWGPSGLPDEQYF
CDR3 length: 17; clone size: NA; V gene: TRBV6-1; J gene: TRBJ1-5; D gene: NA; CDR3 DNA: TGTGCCAGCAGTGAATTATTGACACGACGTGGAAATCAGCCCCAGCATTTT; CDR3 protein: CASSELLTRRGNQPQHF
CDR3 length: 14; clone size: NA; V gene: TRBV5-1; J gene: TRBJ1-1; D gene: NA; CDR3 DNA: TGCGCCAGCAGCTTAAACAACCTGAACACTGAAGCTTTCTTT; CDR3 protein: CASSLNNLNTEAFF
CDR3 length: 13; clone size: few; V gene: TRBV11-2; J gene: TRBJ1-2; D gene: TRBD1; CDR3 DNA: TGTGCCAGCAGTCTGGACAGGGGACGTGGCTACACCTTC; CDR3 protein: CASSLDRGRGYTF
CDR3 length: 16; clone size: NA; V gene: TRBV6-5; J gene: TRBJ2-7; D gene: NA; CDR3 DNA: TGTGCCAGCAGTTACGGAGGGAGGGGGGACTCCTACGAGCAGTACTTC; CDR3 protein: CASSYGGRGDSYEQYF
CDR3 length: 13; clone size: few; V gene: TRBV18; J gene: TRBJ1-1; D gene: NA; CDR3 DNA: TGTGCCAGCTCACCTCGAGGCGAGGAGATAGCTTTCTTT; CDR3 protein: CASSPRGEEIAFF
CDR3 length: 13; clone size: few; V gene: TRBV27; J gene: TRBJ1-1; D gene: NA; CDR3 DNA: TGTGCCAGCAGCCAGGGTTGGGACACTGAAGCTTTCTTT; CDR3 protein: CASSQGWDTEAFF
CDR3 length: 14; clone size: once; V gene: TRBV7-8; J gene: TRBJ1-1; D gene: NA; CDR3 DNA: TGTGCCAGCAGCTTATCCCGGGGTAACACTGAAGCTTTCTTT; CDR3 protein: CASSLSRGNTEAFF
CDR3 length: 16; clone size: NA; V gene: TRBV11-2; J gene: TRBJ2-7; D gene: TRBD1; CDR3 DNA: TGTGCCAGCAGCTTACCAGGGGGCGGATACTCCTACGAGCAGTACTTC; CDR3 protein: CASSLPGGGYSYEQYF
CDR3 length: 16; clone size: NA; V gene: TRBV7-3; J gene: TRBJ2-2; D gene: TRBD1; CDR3 DNA: TGTGCCAGCAGGAACCGGGACAGGGATAACACCGGGGAGCTGTTTTTT; CDR3 protein: CASRNRDRDNTGELFF
CDR3 length: 17; clone size: NA; V gene: TRBV6-4; J gene: TRBJ1-5; D gene: TRBD1; CDR3 DNA: TGTGCCAGCAGTGACCAGACAGGGGGAAAAAGCAATCAGCCCCAGCATTTT; CDR3 protein: CASSDQTGGKSNQPQHF
CDR3 length: 17; clone size: NA; V gene: TRBV7-2; J gene: TRBJ2-3; D gene: NA; CDR3 DNA: TGTGCCAGCAGCACTGAGCGCCTCGCAGGGCCCACAGATACGCAGTATTTT; CDR3 protein: CASSTERLAGPTDTQYF
CDR3 length: 16; clone size: NA; V gene: TRBV27; J gene: TRBJ1-5; D gene: TRBD1; CDR3 DNA: TGTGCCAGCAGTTTATCCGGGACAGGGATGGATCAGCCCCAGCATTTT; CDR3 protein: CASSLSGTGMDQPQHF
CDR3 length: 14; clone size: NA; V gene: TRBV10-3; J gene: TRBJ2-7; D gene: NA; CDR3 DNA: TGTGCCACCGAAAAATACAGGGACTCCTACGAGCAGTACTTC; CDR3 protein: CATEKYRDSYEQYF
CDR3 length: 16; clone size: NA; V gene: TRBV7-9; J gene: TRBJ2-7; D gene: TRBD1; CDR3 DNA: TGTGCCAGCAGCTCCGACGGACAGGGTTCGGCCTACGAGCAGTACTTC; CDR3 protein: CASSSDGQGSAYEQYF
CDR3 length: 18; clone size: once; V gene: TRBV15; J gene: TRBJ2-1; D gene: TRBD1; CDR3 DNA: TGTGCCACCAGCCGGGGACAGGGTCCCCTGAGGAGTGGCCATGAGCAGTTCTTC; CDR3 protein: CATSRGQGPLRSGHEQFF
CDR3 length: 13; clone size: NA; V gene: TRBV6-1; J gene: TRBJ2-2; D gene: TRBD2; CDR3 DNA: TGTGCCAGCCGCGGGGGGGAAACCGGGGAGCTGTTTTTT; CDR3 protein: CASRGGETGELFF
CDR3 length: 14; clone size: NA; V gene: TRBV29-1; J gene: TRBJ2-2; D gene: TRBD1; CDR3 DNA: TGCAGCGGAGGACAGGGGGGCCACACCGGGGAGCTGTTTTTT; CDR3 protein: CSGGQGGHTGELFF
CDR3 length: 12; clone size: NA; V gene: TRBV29-1; J gene: TRBJ1-1; D gene: NA; CDR3 DNA: TGCAGCGTTCGGGGGGGAAACACTGAAGCTTTCTTT; CDR3 protein: CSVRGGNTEAFF
CDR3 length: 16; clone size: NA; V gene: TRBV2; J gene: TRBJ2-3; D gene: TRBD2; CDR3 DNA: TGTGCCAGCAGTGAGGGGACTAGCGGGGGGCCAGATACGCAGTATTTT; CDR3 protein: CASSEGTSGGPDTQYF
CDR3 length: 14; clone size: NA; V gene: TRBV10-2; J gene: TRBJ1-4; D gene: TRBD1; CDR3 DNA: TGCGCCAGCAGTGGGGACAGGGTGGCCGAAAAACTGTTTTTT; CDR3 protein: CASSGDRVAEKLFF
CDR3 length: 12; clone size: NA; V gene: TRBV2; J gene: TRBJ2-1; D gene: NA; CDR3 DNA: TGTGCCCGGAAGGACGGACATCATGAGCAGTTCTTC; CDR3 protein: CARKDGHHEQFF
CDR3 length: 14; clone size: NA; V gene: TRBV29-1; J gene: TRBJ2-5; D gene: TRBD2; CDR3 DNA: TGCAGCGTTGAAATGCGACTAGCGGGGGGAGCCCAGTACTTC; CDR3 protein: CSVEMRLAGGAQYF
CDR3 length: 14; clone size: NA; V gene: TRBV11-2; J gene: TRBJ1-2; D gene: NA; CDR3 DNA: TGTGCCAGCAGCTCCGGGACCGCGGGGAGCGGCTACACCTTC; CDR3 protein: CASSSGTAGSGYTF
CDR3 length: 13; clone size: NA; V gene: TRBV27; J gene: TRBJ2-2; D gene: NA; CDR3 DNA: TGTGCCAGCAGTTCAGAGAACACCGGGGAGCTGTTTTTT; CDR3 protein: CASSSENTGELFF
CDR3 length: 15; clone size: NA; V gene: TRBV15; J gene: TRBJ2-7; D gene: TRBD1; CDR3 DNA: TGTGCCACCAGGGTTAGGACAGGGGGGGCCTACGAGCAGTACTTC; CDR3 protein: CATRVRTGGAYEQYF
CDR3 length: 17; clone size: NA; V gene: TRBV28; J gene: TRBJ1-5; D gene: NA; CDR3 DNA: TGTGCCAGCAGTATAGGACTCAGGGGTCCCTACAATCAGCCCCAGCATTTT; CDR3 protein: CASSIGLRGPYNQPQHF
CDR3 length: 14; clone size: NA; V gene: TRBV28; J gene: TRBJ2-2; D gene: NA; CDR3 DNA: TGTGCCAGCAGTTTACAGGGTGGGCCCGGGGAGCTGTTTTTT; CDR3 protein: CASSLQGGPGELFF
CDR3 length: 13; clone size: NA; V gene: TRBV2; J gene: TRBJ2-7; D gene: NA; CDR3 DNA: TGTGCCAGCAGTGAAATCCTGGGCATCGAGCAGTACTTC; CDR3 protein: CASSEILGIEQYF
CDR3 length: 14; clone size: NA; V gene: TRBV6-5; J gene: TRBJ2-1; D gene: TRBD2; CDR3 DNA: TGTGCCAGCAGAGGGGGGACTAGCGGGAATGAGCAGTTCTTC; CDR3 protein: CASRGGTSGNEQFF
CDR3 length: 14; clone size: NA; V gene: TRBV7-9; J gene: TRBJ2-7; D gene: NA; CDR3 DNA: TGTGCCAGCAGCGCCCCTCCGAAACAGTACGAGCAGTACTTC; CDR3 protein: CASSAPPKQYEQYF
CDR3 length: 19; clone size: NA; V gene: TRBV19; J gene: TRBJ2-6; D gene: TRBD1; CDR3 DNA: TGTGCCAGTAGTATAGAGAAGACAGGGGGGGTAATCTTGGCCAACGTCCTGACTTTC; CDR3 protein: CASSIEKTGGVILANVLTF
CDR3 length: 15; clone size: NA; V gene: TRBV7-3; J gene: TRBJ2-6; D gene: TRBD2; CDR3 DNA: TGTGCCAGCAGTCGCGGGGGCTCTGGGGCCAACGTCCTGACTTTC; CDR3 protein: CASSRGGSGANVLTF
CDR3 length: 18; clone size: once; V gene: TRBV9; J gene: TRBJ2-1; D gene: NA; CDR3 DNA: TGTGCCAGCAGCGTAGCTTTAACAGGAGCAACCGCTTACAATGAGCAGTTCTTC; CDR3 protein: CASSVALTGATAYNEQFF
CDR3 length: 13; clone size: NA; V gene: TRBV9; J gene: TRBJ1-2; D gene: TRBD1; CDR3 DNA: TGTGCCAGCAGCTTAAGGACAGGGGACGGCTACACCTTC; CDR3 protein: CASSLRTGDGYTF